The TCR beta chain under discussion was sequenced for a study of beta chain features in type 1 diabetes. Notes on the study in general: Still unanswered here is whether HLA type influences TCRB rearrangement. Moderate yet significant TCRB CDR3 shortening was seen in Type 1 diabetes patients in all four CD4+ subsets.

This CDR3 region has 15 residues. Germline-derived CDR1 and CDR2 are MNHEY and SVGAGI. Trimming took 0 bases from V and 2 from J, leaving 5 bases between them. On this clone itself: The antigen is undetermined. The same CDR3 can be traced to other DNA sequences in this sample.

Expressed TCRB transcripts were sequenced because the isolated RNA had all been reverse transcribed beforehand. Sequenced by immunoSEQ multiplex PCR; TCRdb stores in-frame clones only, minus some. The sample holds under 500,000 clones; approximately 30% are singletons and the top ten take almost 0.065%. Purity exceeding 95% was reached by all sorted populations. The V gene is TRBV6-5, the J gene TRBJ2-6; D perhaps matches TRBD1 (5 bases). The receptor comes from a man aged 18 to 30 in good health. The sequenced sample consisted of naive CD4+ T cells from blood. The CDR3 DNA reads TGTGCCAGCAGTTACTCAGGGGCTGGGGCCAACGTCCTGACTTTC. This translates into CASSYSGAGANVLTF.